Shown below are 17 T cell receptor beta chains from a single sample sequenced in a study of long-term antiretroviral therapy in people with HIV (dated by TCRdb to between 2021 and 2024). The immunoSEQ hsTCRB v3.0 assay was used at survey level resolution for TRB variable region sequencing. What TCRdb holds here is the immuneACCESS table cut down to in-frame rearrangements. Part of the clones is not present; checked against another copy, under half of the missing clones reflect an unresolved V gene, and the others are unexplained. This sample comprises roughly 26,000 clones, over 85% of them detected only once. The top ten clones comprise about 2.4% of the sample. The sequenced sample was unsorted PBMCs, obtained about 4.7 years after starting antiretroviral therapy. These TCRs come from a woman between 50 and 59 years old with HIV.

The chain uses TRBV10-3 and TRBJ2-7; no firm D call. Deletions cut 2 bases from V and 4 bases from J, with 3 bases between. The CDR3 has 11 residues. Per germline, CDR1 ENHRY and CDR2 SYGVKD. The CDR3 nucleotides are TGTGCCATCAGTGAGGGATACGAGCAGTACTTC. This gives the protein CAISEGYEQYF.

The chain employs TRBV27 and TRBJ2-7; maybe TRBD1 (5 bases). Germline values: CDR1 MNHEY, CDR2 SMNVEV (reference sequence). V was pared by 5 bases and J by 2 bases, with 10 bases between. There are 13 residues in the CDR3. The chain's CDR3 is CASSADRTYEQYF. The CDR3 coding sequence is TGTGCCAGCAGTGCTGACAGAACCTACGAGCAGTACTTC.

The chain uses TRBV4-3 and TRBJ2-6; the D gene is possibly TRBD2 (5 bases). Trimming pared 0 bases from V and 2 bases from J, leaving 11 bases between. Germline assignment: CDR1 LGHNA and CDR2 YSLEER. This CDR3 comprises 17 residues. CDR3 sequence reads: CASSQDQRAAGANVLTF. The CDR3 DNA reads as TGCGCCAGCAGCCAAGACCAGAGGGCAGCTGGGGCCAACGTCCTGACTTTC.

The chain couples TRBV10-3 to TRBJ1-1, with D perhaps TRBD1 (5 bases). Germline assignment: CDR1 ENHRY and CDR2 SYGVKD. The CDR3 runs 13 residues. The V end was cut by 6 bases, the J end by 5 bases, with 13 bases between. The CDR3 here is CAIRGVWVTEAFF. DNA for the CDR3: TGTGCCATCAGGGGGGTGTGGGTAACTGAAGCTTTCTTT.

The chain is built from TRBV19 and TRBJ2-7; D is perhaps TRBD1 (5 bases). The ends were cut back, 4 bases at V and 2 bases at J, with 15 bases in the middle. This CDR3 has 15 amino acids. Per the germline V gene, CDR1 is LNHDA and CDR2 is SQIVND (reference sequence). The CDR3 DNA follows: TGTGCCAGTAGTAATGTAGGGGAAGGAACCTACGAGCAGTACTTC. Its translation: CASSNVGEGTYEQYF. Together with reference TRBV19 and TRBJ2-7, the CDR3 gives the full variable domain: DGGITQSPKYLFRKEGQNVTLSCEQNLNHDAMYWYRQDPGQGLRLIYYSQIVNDFQKGDIAEGYSVSREKKESFPLTVTSAQKNPTAFYLCASSNVGEGTYEQYFGPGTRLTVT.

The chain recombines TRBV19 with TRBJ2-7; D is possibly TRBD1 or TRBD2 (5 bases each). CDR1 and CDR2 from the germline V gene are LNHDA and SQIVND (reference sequence). The CDR3 has 13 residues. Trimming took off 5 bases at V and 7 bases at J, with 15 bases between the two ends. The CDR3, as DNA: TGTGCCAGTAGTGCAGGGTACTCGGGAGAGCAGTACTTC. Protein product: CASSAGYSGEQYF.

J is TRBJ2-5 and V is TRBV7-9; TRBD1 matches at 9 bases. Unmatched junction bases numbered 16, after V lost 0 bases and J lost 5 bases. The CDR3 is made up of 19 amino acids. The germline gives CDR1 SEHNR, CDR2 FQNEAQ (reference sequence). The CDR3 here is CASSLAGATGGAQRETQYF. As DNA, the CDR3 is TGTGCCAGCAGCTTAGCGGGGGCTACAGGGGGCGCGCAGAGGGAGACCCAGTACTTC.

The sample holds a few counts of this clone. V gene TRBV11-2 combines with J gene TRBJ2-7, with D unresolved. CDR3 length: 12 amino acids. V lost 1 base, J lost 7 bases, and 8 bases lay in between. The V gene's germline CDR1 is SGHAT and CDR2 FQNNGV. The CDR3 loop reads CASSLGGPEQYF. Written as DNA, the CDR3 is TGTGCCAGCAGCTTAGGGGGTCCAGAGCAGTACTTC.

The rearrangement joins TRBV7-9 to TRBJ2-7; maybe TRBD1 (6 bases). CDR1 SEHNR and CDR2 FQNEAQ come from the germline V gene (reference sequence). CDR3 size: 14 residues. Trimming stripped 5 bases from V and 3 bases from J, with 14 bases between. CDR3 bases: TGTGCCAGCAGCCCTCCCGGGACAAACTACGAGCAGTACTTC. Translation: CASSPPGTNYEQYF.

This sequence joins TRBV29-1 and TRBJ2-3, with D possibly called TRBD1 or TRBD2 (5 bases each). Trimming removed 3 bases from V and 1 base from J, with 11 bases in between. This CDR3 spans 14 amino acids. CDR1 is SQVTM, CDR2 ANQGSEA, per germline. The CDR3 DNA sequence: TGCAGCGTTGATGGGACCGACGGCACAGATACGCAGTATTTT. This codes for CSVDGTDGTDTQYF.

The V call is TRBV6-1, the J call TRBJ1-2, with TRBD1 as a possible D gene (6 bases). The V gene lost 10 bases and the J gene lost 6 bases, with 21 bases spanning the gap. This CDR3 has 14 residues. The V gene's germline CDR1 is MNHNS and CDR2 SASEGT. The CDR3 here is CATTLTGKPDGYTF. CDR3 sequence (DNA): TGTGCCACTACCTTAACAGGGAAACCTGATGGCTACACCTTC.

The V call is TRBV19, the J call TRBJ2-7, with 9 bases that match TRBD1. CDR1 and CDR2 (germline): LNHDA, SQIVND (reference sequence). The J segment lost 2 bases and the V segment lost 7 bases, leaving 6 bases of the junction unmatched. This CDR3 is built from 14 residues. The CDR3 region has the DNA TGTGCCAGTAACGGGGGACAGGGAACCTACGAGCAGTACTTC. Its translation: CASNGGQGTYEQYF.

V usage is TRBV5-1 and J usage is TRBJ2-2; D remains unclear. CDR3 size: 15 residues. CDR1 and CDR2 from the germline V gene are SGHRS and YFSETQ. Trimming left V 2 bases short and J 3 bases short, with 11 bases between. The CDR3 nucleotides are TGCGCCAGCAGCTTTGTGGCAGGTTACACCGGGGAGCTGTTTTTT. Residues: CASSFVAGYTGELFF.

The chain recombines TRBV5-4 with TRBJ2-5, with 9 bases aligning to TRBD2. The CDR3 extends over 16 amino acids. Germline V lookup: CDR1 SGHNT, CDR2 YYREEE (reference sequence). Trimming at V came to 6 bases and at J to 2 bases, leaving 11 bases not matched to a gene. CDR3 protein: CASKPGLASMQETQYF. DNA for the CDR3: TGTGCCAGCAAACCGGGACTAGCATCAATGCAAGAGACCCAGTACTTC.

This clone was counted a single time. The chain links TRBV5-1 to TRBJ2-6; D unresolved. CDR1 and CDR2 from the germline V gene are SGHRS and YFSETQ. The CDR3 has 14 residues. V was shortened by 5 bases and J by 0 bases, with 6 bases between the two germline ends. The CDR3 DNA reads TGCGCCAGCAGAGCTGACTCTGGGGCCAACGTCCTGACTTTC. It codes for CASRADSGANVLTF. The variable domain in full, completed from reference TRBV5-1 and TRBJ2-6, reads KAGVTQTPRYLIKTRGQQVTLSCSPISGHRSVSWYQQTPGQGLQFLFEYFSETQRNKGNFPGRFSGRQFSNSRSEMNVSTLELGDSALYLCASRADSGANVLTFGAGSRLTVL.

The chain uses TRBV18 and TRBJ2-7; 14 nucleotides agree with TRBD2. The junction had 10 bases not matched to a gene; V was cut back by 6 bases and J by 6 bases. CDR3 length: 16 residues. The germline CDR1 and CDR2 sequences are KGHSH and LQKENI. The CDR3 loop reads CASSPGTSGSYSEQYF. The CDR3 DNA follows: TGTGCCAGCTCCCCTGGGACTAGCGGGAGTTATAGCGAGCAGTACTTC.

The gene calls are TRBV5-1 and TRBJ2-5; perhaps D is TRBD1 or TRBD2 (5 bases each). Germline CDR1 reads SGHRS; CDR2 reads YFSETQ. Trimming left V 0 bases short and J 1 base short, with 10 bases between. This CDR3 contains 15 residues. DNA of the CDR3: TGCGCCAGCAGCTTGGACGGGACCTTCCAAGAGACCCAGTACTTC. This gives the protein CASSLDGTFQETQYF.